This T cell receptor beta chain emerged from a study of OX40 agonist ivuxolimab in advanced cancers. Profiled with immunoSEQ multiplex PCR; TCRdb holds only in-frame clones, not every one. Of 8,000 to 10,000 clones listed, 88% are singletons. The source material was CD4+ or CD8+ T cells sorted from blood, sampled in a trial of the OX40 agonist ivuxolimab. The TCR sequence derives from an adult with an advanced solid tumor such as melanoma, head and neck, liver or kidney cancer.

This CDR3 is CATSRDTGQGYSPLHF. The CDR3 DNA follows: TGTGCCACCAGCAGAGACACGGGACAGGGGTACTCACCCCTCCACTTT. The chain joins TRBV15 to TRBJ1-6, with TRBD1 identical over 10 bases. The CDR3 consists of 16 residues. V shed 0 bases and J 10 bases; nucleotides not matched to a gene: 6. Per germline, CDR1 LNHNV and CDR2 YYDKDF (reference sequence).